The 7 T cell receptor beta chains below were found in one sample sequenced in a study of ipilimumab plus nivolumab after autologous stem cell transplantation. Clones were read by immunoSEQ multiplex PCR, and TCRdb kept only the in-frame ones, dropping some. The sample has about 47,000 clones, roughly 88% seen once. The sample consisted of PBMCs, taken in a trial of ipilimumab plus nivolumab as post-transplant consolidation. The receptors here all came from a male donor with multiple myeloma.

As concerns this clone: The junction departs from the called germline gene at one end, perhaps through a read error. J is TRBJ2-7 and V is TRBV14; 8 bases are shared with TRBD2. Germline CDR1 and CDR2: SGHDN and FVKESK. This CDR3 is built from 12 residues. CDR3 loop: CASSPSSLGTSF. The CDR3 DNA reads TGTGCCAGCAGCCCCTCCAGCCTTGGGACTAGTTTC.

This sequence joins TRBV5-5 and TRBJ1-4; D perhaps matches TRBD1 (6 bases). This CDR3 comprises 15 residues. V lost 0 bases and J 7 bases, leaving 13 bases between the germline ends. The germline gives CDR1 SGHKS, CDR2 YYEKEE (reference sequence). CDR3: CASSLVGGLSEKLFF. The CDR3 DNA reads TGTGCCAGCAGCTTGGTAGGGGGTCTCAGTGAAAAACTGTTTTTT.

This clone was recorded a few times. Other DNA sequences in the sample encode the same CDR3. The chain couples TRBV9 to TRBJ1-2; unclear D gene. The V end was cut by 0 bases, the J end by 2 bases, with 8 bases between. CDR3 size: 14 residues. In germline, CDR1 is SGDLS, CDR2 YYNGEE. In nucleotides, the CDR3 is TGTGCCAGCAGCGTAGGCCAAGGGAACTATGGCTACACCTTC. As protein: CASSVGQGNYGYTF.

CDR3 loop: CSVKRGGTTGELFF. In DNA form, the CDR3 reads TGCAGCGTAAAAAGGGGGGGAACCACCGGGGAGCTGTTTTTT. The gene calls are TRBV29-1 and TRBJ2-2; D possibly corresponds to TRBD2 (7 bases). V lost 6 bases and J 4 bases, leaving 15 bases between the germline ends. The CDR3 is made up of 14 amino acids. The germline CDR1 and CDR2 sequences are SQVTM and ANQGSEA.

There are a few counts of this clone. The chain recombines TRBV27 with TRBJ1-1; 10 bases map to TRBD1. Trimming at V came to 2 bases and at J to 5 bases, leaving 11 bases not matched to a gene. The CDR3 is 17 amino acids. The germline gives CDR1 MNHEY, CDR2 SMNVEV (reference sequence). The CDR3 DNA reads TGTGCCAGCAGTTTACCCGACAGGGGGCGGTTGGAGACTGAAGCTTTCTTT. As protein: CASSLPDRGRLETEAFF.

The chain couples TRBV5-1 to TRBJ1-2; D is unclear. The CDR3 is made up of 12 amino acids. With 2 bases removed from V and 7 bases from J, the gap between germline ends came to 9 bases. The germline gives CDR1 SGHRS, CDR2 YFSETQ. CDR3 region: CASSFSQGGYTF. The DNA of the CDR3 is TGCGCCAGCAGCTTTTCTCAAGGTGGCTACACCTTC.

This CDR3 is CASYPGQGIGQPQHF. The CDR3 DNA reads as TGTGCCAGCTATCCGGGACAGGGGATCGGTCAGCCCCAGCATTTT. The chain is built from TRBV19 and TRBJ1-5; 10 bases fit TRBD1. V was pared by 9 bases and J by 6 bases, with 11 bases of the junction left unmatched. The CDR3 is 15 residues long. The germline V gene has CDR1 LNHDA and CDR2 SQIVND (reference sequence).